Given below is one T cell receptor beta chain in context. Its target is not known. The record originates from a study of a mutant IDH1 vaccine in newly diagnosed glioma. On the study more broadly: Patients received eight vaccinations in weeks 1, 3, 5, 7, 11, 15, 19, 23. Patients got their first vaccination 4-6 weeks after radiotherapy alone, or with temozolomide cycles.

Looked up from germline, CDR1 is SGHNT and CDR2 is YENEEA. V was shortened by 1 base and J by 5 bases, with 6 bases between the two germline ends. The CDR3 runs to 13 residues. Clones were sequenced by immunoSEQ multiplex PCR, and TCRdb holds only the in-frame ones, with some missing. The sample shows about 43,000 clones, about 88% of them seen only once. Time point given: week 23, last vaccination. Every vaccination contained 300 ug of the mutant IDH1 20-mer peptide and was paired with topical imiquimod. The sequences come from PBMCs, collected from a glioma patient whose treatment included an IDH1 peptide vaccine. This TCR was sampled from a woman under 30 with glioma. Some clones in this sample may be carry-over from other donors' samples. V usage is TRBV11-3 and J usage is TRBJ2-1, with no clear D. The CDR3 reads CASSLGVHNEQFF. The CDR3 coding sequence is TGTGCCAGCAGCTTAGGGGTCCACAATGAGCAGTTCTTC.